This T cell receptor beta chain is from a study of molecular identifiers for immune sequencing clone quantification. Findings and limits, study-wide: Reportedly, one cell's Jurkat TCR RNA was detected within 1,200,000 naive CD8 cells. Clones that had above 20 RNA copies took up over 98% of effector molecules but under 1% in naive cells.

As regards this clonotype: Its antigen is unidentified.

Sorting captured naive CD8 T cells as CD8+CD4-CCR7+CD45RA+. Previously described methods with listed TCR primers produced the bulk TCR libraries. TCRdb re-analysed the PCR reads in MiXCR, keeping a single row per CDR3 protein. The data hold about 500,000 distinct CDR3 sequences, with about 20% observed a single time. The origin of this receptor is a human donor in good health. Some libraries in this study had Jurkat cell RNA spiked in. Sequencing was performed on naive CD8+ T cells from blood, with Jurkat cell RNA spiked in. The subset here: FACS-sorted CD8+CD4-CCR7+CD45RA+ naive T cells.

CDR3 bases: TGCAGTGCTAGAGATATGTACAGCACAGATACGCAGTATTTT. It translates to CSARDMYSTDTQYF. The V and J genes are TRBV20-1 and TRBJ2-3; no clear D gene. There are 14 residues in the CDR3. CDR1 and CDR2 (germline): DFQATT, SNEGSKA (reference sequence). Trimming took 0 bases from V and 0 from J, leaving 7 bases between them.